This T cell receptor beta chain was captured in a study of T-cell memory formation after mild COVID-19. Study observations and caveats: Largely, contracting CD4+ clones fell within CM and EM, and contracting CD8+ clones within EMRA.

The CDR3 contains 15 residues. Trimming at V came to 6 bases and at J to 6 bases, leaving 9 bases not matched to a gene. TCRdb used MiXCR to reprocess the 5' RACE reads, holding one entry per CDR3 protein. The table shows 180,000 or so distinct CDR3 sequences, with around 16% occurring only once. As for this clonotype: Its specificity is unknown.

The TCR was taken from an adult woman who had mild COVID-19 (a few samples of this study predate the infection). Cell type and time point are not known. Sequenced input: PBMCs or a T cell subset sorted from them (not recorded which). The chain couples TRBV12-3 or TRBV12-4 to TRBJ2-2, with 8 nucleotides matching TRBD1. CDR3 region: CASSKLRGQAGELFF. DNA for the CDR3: TGTGCCAGCAGCAAACTCAGGGGGCAGGCCGGGGAGCTGTTTTTT.